The 31 T cell receptor beta chains below all came from one sample that was sequenced in a study of identical twins. Each CDR3 protein gets one entry after TCRdb re-called the 5' RACE reads with MiXCR. Here the sample spans under 1 million distinct CDR3 sequences, about 12% being singletons. The same sample was also studied in work on yellow fever vaccine responses in identical twins.

The sequenced sample was PBMCs. The receptor set was obtained from a woman aged 18-29 years in good health.

This clonotype was observed a few times. The V call is TRBV28, the J call TRBJ2-7, with 9 bases aligning to TRBD2. The J segment lost 4 bases and the V segment lost 8 bases, leaving 9 bases of the junction unmatched. Looked up from germline, CDR1 is MDHEN and CDR2 is SYDVKM. This CDR3 spans 14 amino acids. The chain's CDR3 is CASRSGRTLYEQYF. The CDR3 DNA reads as TGTGCCAGCCGTAGCGGGAGAACCCTTTACGAGCAGTACTTC.

This clonotype was observed at least ten times. The rearrangement uses TRBV7-9 and TRBJ1-2; D unresolved. The V end lost 0 bases, the J end lost 4 bases, and 18 bases lay between the germline ends. This CDR3 has 17 amino acids. The V gene's germline CDR1 is SEHNR and CDR2 FQNEAQ (reference sequence). CDR3 loop: CASSLAYTETTSYGYTF. The CDR3, as DNA: TGTGCCAGCAGCTTAGCGTATACAGAGACTACCTCCTATGGCTACACCTTC.

The rearrangement links TRBV29-1 to TRBJ2-3; D uncertain. The CDR3 length is 12 residues. The germline V gene has CDR1 SQVTM and CDR2 ANQGSEA. The V end lost 6 bases, the J end lost 2 bases, and 9 bases lay between the germline ends. CDR3 protein: CSVGTHTDTQYF. The CDR3 region has the DNA TGCAGCGTAGGAACGCACACAGATACGCAGTATTTT.

This clonotype was counted many times. The chain is built from TRBV6-2 or TRBV6-3 and TRBJ1-5; 7 nucleotides agree with TRBD1. Per germline, CDR1 MNHEY and CDR2 SVGEGT. The V and J ends lost 7 bases and 0 bases, in that order; junction bases with no gene match: 6. There are 15 residues in the CDR3. CDR3 loop: CASNRDRYSNQPQHF. The CDR3 DNA is TGTGCCAGCAACCGGGACAGATATAGCAATCAGCCCCAGCATTTT.

The rearrangement links TRBV12-3 or TRBV12-4 to TRBJ2-2; 11 nucleotides line up with TRBD2. Losses at the gene ends were 6 bases for V and 3 bases for J; bases not matched to a gene: 6. The CDR3 is made up of 16 amino acids. CDR3 in amino acids: CASRTTSGSHTGELFF. DNA of the CDR3: TGTGCCAGCAGAACCACTAGCGGGAGTCACACCGGGGAGCTGTTTTTT.

DNA of the CDR3: TGTGCCATCGGGACAGTGAACACTGAAGCTTTCTTT. Protein sequence: CAIGTVNTEAFF. The rearrangement links TRBV10-3 to TRBJ1-1, with TRBD1 matching 7 bases. Germline V gives CDR1 ENHRY, CDR2 SYGVKD. V shed 8 bases, J shed 0 bases, and the junction held 0 bases outside the gene matches. CDR3 length equals 12 residues.

The rearrangement uses TRBV20-1 and TRBJ2-1, with D tentatively TRBD2 (6 bases). Germline CDR1 is DFQATT and CDR2 is SNEGSKA (reference sequence). V lost 3 bases, J lost 2 bases, and 14 bases lay in between. The CDR3 covers 15 residues. For the CDR3, the DNA is TGCAGTGCTAGGGCTAGCGCCCACACCTACAATGAGCAGTTCTTC. Amino acids: CSARASAHTYNEQFF.

The chain links TRBV12-3 or TRBV12-4 to TRBJ2-3, with D hard to call. Trimming stripped 2 bases from V and 6 bases from J, with 12 bases between. This CDR3 has 14 residues. This CDR3 is CASSLLDRGDTQYF. The CDR3 coding sequence is TGTGCCAGCAGTTTACTGGATAGAGGCGATACGCAGTATTTT.

This clonotype was seen a handful of times. The chain couples TRBV6-5 to TRBJ1-1; D gene unclear. V dropped 2 bases and J dropped 4 bases, with 14 bases sitting between them. This CDR3 region has 15 residues. Germline CDR1 is MNHEY and CDR2 is SVGAGI. The CDR3 nucleotides read TGTGCCAGCAGTTACCTACGGGGTAGCGGCACTGAAGCTTTCTTT. Protein product: CASSYLRGSGTEAFF.

The rearrangement links TRBV14 to TRBJ2-3, with 10 bases lining up with TRBD1. The V gene's germline CDR1 is SGHDN and CDR2 FVKESK. The V and J ends lost 4 bases and 7 bases, in that order; junction bases with no gene match: 8. CDR3 length: 15 amino acids. CDR3 nucleotides: TGTGCCAGCAGCCCGGGACAGGGGCCAGGTAATACGCAGTATTTT. Protein: CASSPGQGPGNTQYF.

The V gene is TRBV4-2, the J gene TRBJ2-1, with D tentatively TRBD1 or TRBD2 (5 bases each). This CDR3 comprises 17 residues. In germline, CDR1 is LGHNA, CDR2 YNFKEQ. V gave up 4 bases and J gave up 0 bases, with 16 bases separating them. Written as DNA, the CDR3 is TGTGCCAGCAGCCTGGGGGTCGGGACGTACTCCTACAATGAGCAGTTCTTC. It translates to CASSLGVGTYSYNEQFF.

This clonotype occurred many times. The rearrangement uses TRBV29-1 and TRBJ2-7; D not resolved. This CDR3 is built from 12 residues. Trimming pared 8 bases from V and 4 bases from J, leaving 15 bases between. Germline V lookup: CDR1 SQVTM, CDR2 ANQGSEA. The CDR3 region has the DNA TGCAGCTCCCCGTGGGTTCGGTACGAGCAGTACGTC. As protein: CSSPWVRYEQYV.

Written as DNA, the CDR3 is TGTGCCAGCGGGGACGGGCACAATGAGCAGTTCTTC. It translates to CASGDGHNEQFF. The V and J genes are TRBV7-9 and TRBJ2-1; D possibly matches TRBD1 or TRBD2 (5 bases each). V was cut by 8 bases and J by 5 bases, with 10 bases left in between. The CDR3 totals 12 residues. In germline, CDR1 is SEHNR, CDR2 FQNEAQ (reference sequence).

The rearrangement links TRBV6-2 or TRBV6-3 to TRBJ1-2; D might be TRBD1 (5 bases). This CDR3 is built from 16 residues. V was trimmed by 6 bases and J by 2 bases, leaving 19 bases between them. CDR1 MNHEY and CDR2 SVGEGT come from the germline V gene. CDR3 sequence reads: CASRQGRDAMNYGYTF. The CDR3, as DNA: TGTGCCAGCAGACAAGGCCGGGACGCCATGAACTATGGCTACACCTTC.

This chain connects TRBV7-8 to TRBJ2-5; possibly TRBD2 for D (5 bases). Germline CDR1 is SGHVS and CDR2 is FQNEAQ. CDR3 length: 15 residues. Trimming took off 3 bases at V and 5 bases at J, with 16 bases between the two ends. The CDR3 sequence is CASSLRRGMGETQYF. CDR3 bases: TGTGCCAGCAGCTTGAGGCGAGGGATGGGCGAGACCCAGTACTTC. Combining the CDR3 with reference TRBV7-8 and TRBJ2-5 gives the whole variable domain GAGVSQSPRYKVAKRGQDVALRCDPISGHVSLFWYQQALGQGPEFLTYFQNEAQLDKSGLPSDRFFAERPEGSVSTLKIQRTQQEDSAVYLCASSLRRGMGETQYFGPGTRLLVL.

This clonotype was counted only a few times. The chain uses TRBV4-1 and TRBJ2-7; 7 positions match TRBD1. Germline CDR1 and CDR2: MGHRA and YSYEKL. With 2 bases clipped from V and 5 bases from J, the junction kept 12 bases outside the gene matches. The CDR3 has 16 residues. CDR3 DNA sequence: TGCGCCAGCAGCCAAAGACAGGGATGGGCCCTCCACGAGCAGTACGTC. This sequence encodes CASSQRQGWALHEQYV.

This clonotype was recorded a few times. The chain is built from TRBV6-2 or TRBV6-3 and TRBJ2-7; 9 bases agree with TRBD1. CDR1 is MNHEY, CDR2 SVGEGT, per germline. The CDR3 extends over 15 amino acids. V shed 2 bases, J shed 1 base, and the junction held 3 bases outside the gene matches. The CDR3 DNA reads TGTGCCAGCAGTTACAGGACAGGGGAATCCTACGAGCAGTACTTC. This sequence encodes CASSYRTGESYEQYF.

Only one count was recorded for this clonotype. The J gene is TRBJ1-5, the V gene TRBV18, with D uncertain. CDR3 length equals 14 residues. The germline CDR1 and CDR2 sequences are KGHSH and LQKENI. The V end was cut by 2 bases, the J end by 6 bases, with 11 bases between. This CDR3 is CASSPSGFRQPQHF. The CDR3 bases are TGTGCCAGCTCACCATCGGGGTTTCGTCAGCCCCAGCATTTT.

The chain couples TRBV4-1 to TRBJ2-5; no reliable D call. The CDR3 sequence is 14 residues long. Germline values: CDR1 MGHRA, CDR2 YSYEKL. V lost 0 bases to trimming and J lost 6 bases, with 11 bases between them. Written as DNA, the CDR3 is TGCGCCAGCAGCCAAGAATTCGGGTTTAAGACCCAGTACTTC. Encoded protein: CASSQEFGFKTQYF.

This clonotype was counted ten times or more. The chain employs TRBV20-1 and TRBJ1-1; D is ambiguous. V gave up 3 bases and J gave up 0 bases, with 2 bases separating them. This CDR3 is built from 11 residues. Germline V gene data show CDR1 as DFQATT and CDR2 as SNEGSKA (reference sequence). CDR3 bases: TGCAGTGCTAGTATGAACACTGAAGCTTTCTTT. Translated, it gives CSASMNTEAFF.

V is TRBV5-1 and J is TRBJ2-3; no clear D. In germline, CDR1 is SGHRS, CDR2 YFSETQ. Deletions cut 4 bases from V and 2 bases from J, with 8 bases between. The CDR3 has 13 amino acids. CDR3 bases: TGCGCCAGCAGCCAGAGAGACACAGATACGCAGTATTTT. Protein product: CASSQRDTDTQYF.

The V call is TRBV19, the J call TRBJ2-1; D possibly corresponds to TRBD2 (5 bases). V was shortened by 3 bases and J by 5 bases, with 14 bases between the two germline ends. The V gene's germline CDR1 is LNHDA and CDR2 SQIVND (reference sequence). The length of the CDR3 is 15 residues. The CDR3 loop reads CASSMSNPADNEQFF. The CDR3 DNA reads as TGTGCCAGTAGTATGTCAAATCCAGCGGACAATGAGCAGTTCTTC.

This chain links TRBV5-1 with TRBJ2-4, with 11 bases matching TRBD2. V lost 4 bases, J lost 7 bases, and 4 bases stayed unmatched. This CDR3 has 14 residues. Germline V gene lookup returns CDR1 SGHRS and CDR2 YFSETQ. The CDR3 DNA is TGCGCCAGCAGCACTACTAGCGGGAGCAACATTCAGTACTTC. It translates to CASSTTSGSNIQYF.

The V call is TRBV12-3 or TRBV12-4, the J call TRBJ2-2; D call uncertain. The CDR3 contains 14 residues. The V end was cut by 6 bases, the J end by 1 base, with 9 bases between. This CDR3 is CASSFVWNTGELFF. The CDR3 DNA reads as TGTGCCAGCAGCTTCGTTTGGAACACCGGGGAGCTGTTTTTT.

Note on this clonotype: Being one base from a much bigger clone, this may be a read error. This rearrangement joins TRBV12-3 or TRBV12-4 to TRBJ2-7, with D perhaps TRBD1 (5 bases). The CDR3 covers 12 residues. V was shortened by 5 bases and J by 2 bases, with 7 bases between the two germline ends. As DNA, the CDR3 is TGTGCCAGCAGTGACAGCGCCTACGAGCAGTACTTC. It encodes CASSDSAYEQYF.

The chain employs TRBV6-1 and TRBJ2-3, with TRBD1 matching over 7 bases. The V gene's germline CDR1 is MNHNS and CDR2 SASEGT. The CDR3 covers 15 residues. V was clipped by 6 bases and J by 1 base; unmatched bases: 7. For the CDR3, the DNA is TGTGCCAGCAGGGGACAGACCTCTGGCACAGATACGCAGTATTTT. Translated: CASRGQTSGTDTQYF.

The chain uses TRBV29-1 and TRBJ1-5; 12 nucleotides agree with TRBD1. The CDR3 is made up of 14 amino acids. The V and J ends lost 6 bases and 6 bases, in that order; junction bases with no gene match: 6. Germline CDR1 is SQVTM and CDR2 is ANQGSEA. The CDR3 here is CSVGTGGAGQPQHF. The CDR3 DNA follows: TGCAGCGTCGGGACAGGGGGCGCGGGTCAGCCCCAGCATTTT. The whole variable domain, remainder taken from reference TRBV29-1 and TRBJ1-5, is SAVISQKPSRDICQRGTSLTIQCQVDSQVTMMFWYRQQPGQSLTLIATANQGSEATYESGFVIDKFPISRPNLTFSTLTVSNMSPEDSSIYLCSVGTGGAGQPQHFGDGTRLSIL.

This clonotype was picked up a small number of times. The V and J genes are TRBV3-1 and TRBJ1-6; D not resolved. The length of the CDR3 is 14 residues. V gave up 1 base and J gave up 6 bases, with 7 bases separating them. Germline loops: CDR1 LGHDT, CDR2 YNNKEL (reference sequence). The CDR3 region has the DNA TGTGCCAGCAGCCAAGGTGATACTAATTCACCCCTCCACTTT. It is translated as CASSQGDTNSPLHF.

The chain has TRBV24-1 and TRBJ2-5; 10 nucleotides line up with TRBD1. V shed 10 bases and J 2 bases; nucleotides not matched to a gene: 9. CDR3 length equals 15 residues. CDR1 is KGHDR and CDR2 is SFDVKD in the germline V gene. Here the CDR3 reads CATSPGQGWQETQYF. CDR3 in DNA: TGTGCCACATCACCGGGACAGGGGTGGCAAGAGACCCAGTACTTC.

This clonotype was counted a few times. The J gene is TRBJ2-1, the V gene TRBV6-5; unclear D gene. CDR1 is MNHEY, CDR2 SVGAGI, per germline. V dropped 4 bases and J dropped 1 base, with 11 bases sitting between them. The CDR3 totals 15 residues. DNA for the CDR3: TGTGCCAGCAGTTTCGGGCTTTCGTCCTACAATGAGCAGTTCTTC. It translates to CASSFGLSSYNEQFF.

This clonotype was observed a few times. The CDR3 bases are TGCAGTGCTAGAGTTGGCCCGGGGACAGGGCGTCTTTGGGATCAGCCCCAGCATTTT. Its translation: CSARVGPGTGRLWDQPQHF. The rearrangement uses TRBV20-1 and TRBJ1-5, with 9 nucleotides matching TRBD1. CDR3 length: 19 amino acids. Germline V gives CDR1 DFQATT, CDR2 SNEGSKA (reference sequence). Trimming cost V 1 base and J 5 bases; bases outside gene matches: 18.